The rows below give T cell receptor beta chains drawn from one sample of a study of CD8+ T cells in alopecia areata. Measured with immunoSEQ multiplex PCR; TCRdb has only the in-frame clones, and not every one. Seen here are about 200,000 clones, roughly 50% observed once, and the top ten hold around 5%. Sequenced sample: CD8+ T cells sorted from blood. The receptors were sampled from a human donor in good health. Both conserved end residues are part of each CDR3. The D gene is left open where the match is weak. Rows give clone size only sometimes, using once, few, many, or a class for an expanded clone.

j_call clone_size d_call v_call cdr3_aa cdr3_nt
TRBJ2-1 - TRBD2 TRBV29-1 CSVEGWTSGANEQFF TGCAGCGTTGAAGGTTGGACTAGCGGGGCAAATGAGCAGTTCTTC
TRBJ2-5 - TRBD2 TRBV7-2 CASSLAPWGLAGEETQYF TGTGCCAGCAGCTTAGCCCCCTGGGGACTAGCGGGGGAAGAGACCCAGTACTTC
TRBJ2-5 - TRBD1 TRBV27 CASSSDRYLDPQETQYF TGTGCCAGCAGTTCGGACAGGTACCTTGACCCTCAAGAGACCCAGTACTTC
TRBJ2-3 - - TRBV5-6 CASSLFKVLAQGKDTQYF TGTGCCAGCAGCTTGTTTAAGGTCTTAGCCCAGGGAAAAGATACGCAGTATTTT
TRBJ1-1 few - TRBV13 CASSLARAGTEAFF TGTGCCAGCAGCTTAGCCAGGGCAGGCACTGAAGCTTTCTTT
TRBJ2-3 few - TRBV12-5 CASGLESDTQYF TGTGCTAGTGGTTTGGAGTCCGATACGCAGTATTTT
TRBJ2-3 few TRBD2 TRBV4-1 CASSPLPGGATDTQYF TGCGCCAGCAGCCCTCTCCCCGGGGGGGCAACAGATACGCAGTATTTT
TRBJ2-7 - - TRBV27 CATGGGSQEQYF TGTGCCACTGGCGGCGGGTCGCAGGAGCAGTACTTC
TRBJ1-1 - - TRBV7-6 CASAELNTEAFF TGTGCCAGCGCGGAACTGAACACTGAAGCTTTCTTT
TRBJ2-1 - - TRBV6-5 CASSPRNYNEQFF TGTGCCAGCAGTCCCAGGAACTACAATGAGCAGTTCTTC
TRBJ2-5 - - TRBV6-6 CASSYTGAAMETQYF TGTGCCAGCAGTTATACCGGCGCCGCGATGGAGACCCAGTACTTC
TRBJ1-1 - - TRBV7-8 CASSQTATEAFF TGTGCCAGCAGCCAGACAGCGACTGAAGCTTTCTTT
TRBJ1-3 - - TRBV7-2 CASSLVNSGNTIYF TGTGCCAGCAGCCTTGTTAACTCTGGAAACACCATATATTTT
TRBJ1-2 few - TRBV21-1 CASSKRDNLAYGYTF TGTGCCAGCAGCAAAAGGGATAACCTGGCCTATGGCTACACCTTC
TRBJ2-6 - - TRBV4-1 CASSQEPRGGANVLTF TGCGCCAGCAGCCAAGAACCCCGAGGGGGGGCCAACGTCCTGACTTTC
TRBJ1-1 - - TRBV14 CASSLRRGNTEAFF TGTGCCAGCAGTCTACGCCGGGGAAACACTGAAGCTTTCTTT
TRBJ2-3 few - TRBV19 CASSIGGEDTQYF TGTGCCAGTAGTATTGGGGGAGAAGATACGCAGTATTTT
TRBJ1-2 - - TRBV4-1 CASSQGPLRGYTF TGCGCCAGCAGCCAAGGCCCATTGCGAGGCTACACCTTC
TRBJ2-1 - - TRBV2 CASTGDEQFF TGTGCCAGCACAGGCGATGAGCAGTTCTTC
TRBJ1-2 once - TRBV30 CAWSEGVGGAGYTF TGTGCCTGGAGTGAGGGGGTAGGAGGCGCTGGCTACACCTTC
TRBJ1-5 - - TRBV4-1 CASSQRTESNQPQHF TGCGCCAGCAGCCAACGGACGGAGAGCAATCAGCCCCAGCATTTT
TRBJ1-6 - - TRBV5-6 CASSRGPGFYNSPLHF TGTGCCAGCAGCCGGGGACCGGGATTCTATAATTCACCCCTCCACTTT
TRBJ1-2 - - TRBV6-5 CASSLVANYGYTF TGTGCCAGCAGTTTGGTAGCTAACTATGGCTACACCTTC
TRBJ1-5 - - TRBV6-5 CASSWGGDQPQHF TGTGCCAGCAGTTGGGGGGGGGATCAGCCCCAGCATTTT
TRBJ2-1 once TRBD2 TRBV9 CASSVGASGGNEQFF TGTGCCAGCAGCGTAGGGGCTAGCGGGGGGAATGAGCAGTTCTTC
TRBJ1-2 - TRBD1 TRBV27 CASSLGTGSGYTF TGTGCCAGCAGTTTAGGGACAGGGAGCGGCTACACCTTC
TRBJ2-3 few TRBD2 TRBV5-1 CASSWTLAGADTQYF TGCGCCAGCAGCTGGACACTAGCGGGGGCTGATACGCAGTATTTT
TRBJ1-1 - - TRBV4-1 CASSQATRNTEAFF TGCGCCAGCAGCCAAGCGACGCGGAACACTGAAGCTTTCTTT